These 28 T cell receptor beta chains were all obtained from the same sample, sequenced in a study of T cells in Graves' hyperthyroidism and ophthalmopathy. Amplified TCR beta CDR3 regions came from RNA transcripts. HTBI primers were used for first-round RT-PCR of the TCR CDR3. TCRdb called the multiplex PCR reads again in MiXCR, with one record for every CDR3 protein. The sample lists hundreds of thousands of distinct CDR3 sequences, almost 25% occurring once. The specimen was blood. Receptors originate from a middle-aged woman with Graves' ophthalmopathy.

The V and J genes are TRBV7-9 and TRBJ2-7; D might be TRBD2 (6 bases). Germline CDR1 is SEHNR and CDR2 is FQNEAQ (reference sequence). With 4 bases removed from V and 7 bases from J, the gap between germline ends came to 14 bases. This CDR3 spans 13 amino acids. The CDR3 DNA is TGTGCCAGCAGCTGGGACCCCCGGGGGGAGCAGTACTTC. Translation: CASSWDPRGEQYF.

The chain has TRBV4-1 and TRBJ2-7; D perhaps matches TRBD1 (6 bases). The CDR3 is 14 residues long. Germline V lookup: CDR1 MGHRA, CDR2 YSYEKL. V dropped 6 bases and J dropped 5 bases, with 17 bases sitting between them. The CDR3 DNA follows: TGCGCCAGCAGTTACTCCCTTACAGGGAACGAGCAGTACTTC. It is translated as CASSYSLTGNEQYF.

This clonotype occurred many times. The gene calls are TRBV11-2 and TRBJ2-7; tentatively, D is TRBD2 (6 bases). V was trimmed by 2 bases and J by 2 bases, leaving 16 bases between them. Germline V lookup: CDR1 SGHAT, CDR2 FQNNGV. The CDR3 loop spans 16 amino acids. The CDR3 spells CASSLNPPGLAYEQYF. The CDR3 DNA is TGTGCCAGCAGCTTAAATCCCCCGGGACTCGCCTACGAGCAGTACTTC.

This chain connects TRBV15 to TRBJ2-5; D may be TRBD1 (5 bases). Germline CDR1 reads LNHNV; CDR2 reads YYDKDF (reference sequence). The CDR3 covers 16 residues. The germline V and J ends were trimmed by 5 bases and 0 bases, with 16 bases remaining between them. Here the CDR3 DNA reads TGTGCCACCAGCGGAAAGACAGATAACCACCAAGAGACCCAGTACTTC. Encoded protein: CATSGKTDNHQETQYF.

This clonotype has a handful of counts. CDR3 in DNA: TGTGCCACCAGTGACAATAGCGACAGGGTCGGGCAGCCCCAGCATTTT. This sequence encodes CATSDNSDRVGQPQHF. The chain recombines TRBV24-1 with TRBJ1-5; 7 nucleotides line up with TRBD1. V was pared by 4 bases and J by 7 bases, with 12 bases of the junction left unmatched. This CDR3 comprises 16 residues. The germline CDR1 and CDR2 sequences are KGHDR and SFDVKD.

This clonotype was recorded many times. The rearrangement links TRBV6-5 to TRBJ2-5; possibly TRBD1 for D (5 bases). V was shortened by 5 bases and J by 4 bases, with 17 bases between the two germline ends. The CDR3 extends over 15 amino acids. Per the germline V gene, CDR1 is MNHEY and CDR2 is SVGAGI. In nucleotides, the CDR3 is TGTGCCAGCAGTACACACCCTTGGGGCGGAGAGACCCAGTACTTC. It translates to CASSTHPWGGETQYF.

V is TRBV12-3 or TRBV12-4 and J is TRBJ1-1; 9 bases are a match to TRBD1. Unmatched junction bases numbered 4, after V lost 4 bases and J lost 4 bases. CDR3 length: 14 residues. In nucleotides, the CDR3 is TGTGCCAGCAGTTGGGACAGGGTAATCACTGAAGCTTTCTTT. Translated, it gives CASSWDRVITEAFF.

There are a few counts of this clonotype. This chain links TRBV14 with TRBJ2-5, with unresolved D. The CDR3 contains 15 residues. Trimming left V 1 base short and J 3 bases short, with 12 bases between. Germline-derived CDR1 and CDR2 are SGHDN and FVKESK. The CDR3 bases are TGTGCCAGCAGCCAAGGATCTCGGATTGAAGAGACCCAGTACTTC. Translated: CASSQGSRIEETQYF.

This clonotype was observed at least ten times. The chain links TRBV5-1 to TRBJ1-3; 9 bases are shared with TRBD1. V gave up 4 bases and J gave up 2 bases; unmatched junction bases: 10. Germline CDR1 is SGHRS and CDR2 is YFSETQ. The CDR3 length is 17 residues. CDR3 sequence (DNA): TGCGCCAGCAGCCCTGGAGGGACAGGGATCACTGGAAACACCATATATTTT. Protein sequence: CASSPGGTGITGNTIYF.

The chain recombines TRBV20-1 with TRBJ1-1; TRBD1 aligns across 7 bases. Germline CDR1 DFQATT, CDR2 SNEGSKA (reference sequence). J was trimmed by 5 bases and V by 6 bases; bases with no gene match: 15. The CDR3 runs 15 residues. CDR3: CSATGSSGGGTEAFF. In nucleotides, the CDR3 is TGCAGTGCCACCGGGTCATCAGGGGGAGGGACTGAAGCTTTCTTT.

This clonotype appeared many times. V gene TRBV6-1 combines with J gene TRBJ2-7; D remains unclear. Germline CDR1 reads MNHNS; CDR2 reads SASEGT. V was pared by 4 bases and J by 2 bases, with 9 bases between. This CDR3 contains 13 residues. This chain's CDR3 is CASSARVPYEQYF. In DNA, the CDR3 is TGTGCCAGCAGTGCAAGGGTCCCCTACGAGCAGTACTTC.

This clonotype was detected only a few times. The V and J genes are TRBV28 and TRBJ1-1; perhaps TRBD1 as D (6 bases). Trimming cost V 6 bases and J 7 bases, with 18 bases left between them. The germline gives CDR1 MDHEN, CDR2 SYDVKM. The CDR3 loop spans 14 amino acids. This CDR3 is CASSERGHTGEAFF. The CDR3 DNA reads TGTGCCAGCAGCGAGAGGGGACACACGGGTGAAGCTTTCTTT.

The CDR3 reads CADTRGNQPQHF. As DNA, the CDR3 is TGTGCCGACACCCGGGGCAATCAGCCCCAGCATTTT. The chain links TRBV6-1 to TRBJ1-5; D unclear. V lost 11 bases and J 2 bases, leaving 10 bases between the germline ends. Germline CDR1 is MNHNS and CDR2 is SASEGT. There are 12 residues in the CDR3.

This clonotype showed up many times. The chain uses TRBV6-5 and TRBJ2-7, with D perhaps matching TRBD2 (5 bases). V was shortened by 4 bases and J by 6 bases, with 16 bases between the two germline ends. The CDR3 contains 14 residues. Germline loops: CDR1 MNHEY, CDR2 SVGAGI. The CDR3 DNA is TGTGCCAGCAGTTCGCCTTATCTCGGAGGCGAGCAGTACTTC. As protein: CASSSPYLGGEQYF.

This clonotype was counted many times. The CDR3 bases are TGCAGCGTTGCAGGGGGCGACAAAAACATTCAGTACTTC. Translation gives CSVAGGDKNIQYF. J is TRBJ2-4 and V is TRBV29-1; 8 positions match TRBD1. The CDR3 spans 13 residues. Germline V gene data show CDR1 as SQVTM and CDR2 as ANQGSEA. The J segment lost 3 bases and the V segment lost 4 bases, leaving 2 bases of the junction unmatched.

This clonotype appeared many times. J is TRBJ1-2 and V is TRBV6-5, with D uncertain. Germline assignment: CDR1 MNHEY and CDR2 SVGAGI. The germline V and J ends were trimmed by 8 bases and 6 bases, with 16 bases remaining between them. This CDR3 contains 13 residues. The CDR3 coding sequence is TGTGCCAGCGGACCGGGTTACGGGGATGGCTACACCTTC. This sequence encodes CASGPGYGDGYTF.

This clonotype was seen many times. V is TRBV24-1 and J is TRBJ1-2, with D unresolved. Trimming removed 6 bases from V and 0 bases from J, with 7 bases in between. Germline V gene data show CDR1 as KGHDR and CDR2 as SFDVKD. The CDR3 spans 13 residues. The chain's CDR3 is CATSSDANYGYTF. Written as DNA, the CDR3 is TGTGCCACCAGTTCGGATGCTAACTATGGCTACACCTTC.

This clonotype was picked up many times. The chain combines TRBV7-2 with TRBJ2-2; D call uncertain. Per germline, CDR1 SGHTA and CDR2 FQGNSA. The CDR3 runs to 15 residues. The V end lost 0 bases, the J end lost 3 bases, and 8 bases lay between the germline ends. CDR3 loop: CASSLAPDYTGELFF. The CDR3 DNA follows: TGTGCCAGCAGCTTAGCGCCCGATTACACCGGGGAGCTGTTTTTT.

This clonotype was seen repeatedly, ten times or more. The rearrangement joins TRBV4-2 to TRBJ2-2; D possibly uses TRBD1 or TRBD2 (6 bases each). This CDR3 contains 17 residues. Trimming took off 4 bases at V and 0 bases at J, with 15 bases between the two ends. Per the germline V gene, CDR1 is LGHNA and CDR2 is YNFKEQ. CDR3 bases: TGTGCCAGCAGCCGATTGTCCGGGGGCGCGAACACCGGGGAGCTGTTTTTT. Translation gives CASSRLSGGANTGELFF.

This clonotype showed up many times. J is TRBJ2-7 and V is TRBV10-3, with TRBD2 matching over 9 bases. This CDR3 contains 14 residues. Germline-derived CDR1 and CDR2 are ENHRY and SYGVKD. With 11 bases clipped from V and 2 bases from J, the junction kept 10 bases outside the gene matches. The CDR3 sequence is CASSGTSFAYEQYF. The CDR3 DNA is TGTGCCTCATCCGGGACTAGCTTTGCCTACGAGCAGTACTTC.

This clonotype was observed at least ten times. This chain links TRBV28 with TRBJ2-1, with D possibly TRBD2 on 7 matching bases. Looked up from germline, CDR1 is MDHEN and CDR2 is SYDVKM. The CDR3 extends over 15 amino acids. Trimming stripped 6 bases from V and 7 bases from J, with 19 bases between. The CDR3 nucleotides are TGTGCCAGCAGCCTATTAGAGGGGGGGGATAATGAGCAGTTCTTC. It translates to CASSLLEGGDNEQFF.

This clonotype was detected many times. The chain carries TRBV5-1 and TRBJ1-1, with D possibly matching TRBD1 (5 bases). The CDR3 contains 16 residues. In germline, CDR1 is SGHRS, CDR2 YFSETQ. V dropped 0 bases and J dropped 5 bases, with 17 bases sitting between them. The CDR3 nucleotides read TGCGCCAGCAGCTTGGCCTCTCAGTCTCCAGGGACTGAAGCTTTCTTT. Encoded protein: CASSLASQSPGTEAFF.

As regards this clonotype: At one end, the junction sequence differs from germline, possibly due to a read error. This chain connects TRBV7-9 to TRBJ1-2; 8 nucleotides agree with TRBD1. Germline CDR1 is SEHNR and CDR2 is FQNEAQ (reference sequence). This CDR3 region has 12 residues. The CDR3 DNA reads TGTGCCAGCAGCCAACAGGACAGGGAGCGGCACTTC. Amino acid sequence: CASSQQDRERHF.

The chain combines TRBV5-1 with TRBJ2-7; D may correspond to TRBD1 or TRBD2 (7 bases each). The germline CDR1 and CDR2 sequences are SGHRS and YFSETQ. V lost 3 bases and J lost 5, with 21 bases in between. The CDR3 covers 16 residues. As DNA, the CDR3 is TGCGCCAGCAGCTCCGGGGGGCTTACAGGGGTAGACGAGCAGTACTTC. It is translated as CASSSGGLTGVDEQYF.

Many counts were recorded for this clonotype. This chain joins TRBV24-1 and TRBJ2-5; D call uncertain. Germline V lookup: CDR1 KGHDR, CDR2 SFDVKD. The V end lost 0 bases, the J end lost 0 bases, and 1 base lay between the germline ends. The CDR3 consists of 13 residues. In DNA, the CDR3 is TGTGCCACCAGTGATTTGGACCAAGAGACCCAGTACTTC. It specifies CATSDLDQETQYF.

This clonotype was detected ten times or more. V gene TRBV19 combines with J gene TRBJ1-5; 8 positions agree with TRBD1. Looked up from germline, CDR1 is LNHDA and CDR2 is SQIVND (reference sequence). V was pared by 5 bases and J by 2 bases, with 14 bases of the junction left unmatched. The CDR3 totals 18 residues. CDR3 sequence reads: CASSWGRGPYSGNQPQHF. The CDR3 nucleotides read TGTGCCAGTAGTTGGGGCAGGGGGCCATATTCTGGCAATCAGCCCCAGCATTTT.

The rearrangement joins TRBV28 to TRBJ1-2; a possible D gene is TRBD1 (5 bases). Germline V gives CDR1 MDHEN, CDR2 SYDVKM. Trimming left V 6 bases short and J 7 bases short, with 18 bases between. The CDR3 is 14 amino acids. CDR3 amino acids: CASSPGREGAGYTF. CDR3 coding DNA: TGTGCCAGCAGCCCTGGACGGGAAGGGGCTGGCTACACCTTC.

This clonotype has ten or more counts. This sequence joins TRBV6-1 and TRBJ2-2; D is possibly TRBD1 (6 bases). CDR1 is MNHNS and CDR2 is SASEGT in the germline V gene. This CDR3 is 13 amino acids long. Trimming shortened V by 1 base and J by 6 bases, and 6 bases separated the two germline ends. CDR3 sequence (DNA): TGTGCCAGCAGTGAAGGGACAGCCGGGGAGCTGTTTTTT. It encodes CASSEGTAGELFF.